This T cell receptor (beta chain) was retrieved from a study of radiation and T cells in renal cell carcinoma. Overall study context: Nephrectomy followed 15 Gy stereotactic body radiation by 4 weeks.

Time point defined: baseline pretreatment blood. Treatment noted: 15 Gy SBRT to primary tumor, nephrectomy 4 weeks later. After SBRT, blood was collected at 2 and 4 weeks, plus baseline. Clear cell pathology was present in this patient's renal cell carcinoma. Produced via immunoSEQ multiplex PCR; TCRdb's table is partial and in-frame only. The sample has some 120,000 clones, 80% to 85% seen once. Overall study results and limits: From baseline, blood top tumor clonotypes peaked at 2 weeks post-radiation.

Details on this clone: No antigen is known for it.

This CDR3 spans 10 amino acids. Germline V CDR1 and CDR2: LGHNT, FRNRAP. Trimming cost V 7 bases and J 12 bases, with 13 bases left between them. The chain has TRBV12-5 and TRBJ2-7; the D gene is possibly TRBD2 (6 bases). The sequence was obtained from a woman between 55 and 75 years old with renal cell carcinoma. The sequenced sample was blood, obtained from a patient whose treatment included radiotherapy and nephrectomy. CDR3 loop: CASARRLGYF. The CDR3 DNA sequence: TGTGCTAGTGCTAGAAGACTAGGGTACTTC.